A single sample is the source of the 7 T cell receptor beta chains below, sequenced in a study of blood T cell repertoires in COVID-19 (dated by TCRdb to about 2020). Library creation used the immunoSEQ multiplex PCR assay. In its TCRdb copy, this immuneACCESS table keeps in-frame sequences only and misses some clones. Where compared with another copy, unresolved V genes explain less than half of these, and the others have no known cause. This sample gives fewer than 300,000 clones in total; roughly 85% of them show up just once. Roughly 4% of the sample is in the top ten clones. Sequencing was performed on PBMCs or T cells enriched from blood (not recorded which). Receptors were obtained from a woman aged 25-40 years who had recovered from COVID-19.

The gene calls are TRBV12-3 or TRBV12-4 and TRBJ2-3; 7 bases agree with TRBD2. J gave up 8 bases and V 7 bases, and 6 bases lay outside the gene matches. The length of the CDR3 is 12 residues. CDR3 sequence (DNA): TGTGCCAGCACCAGGACTAGTGGTACGCAGTATTTT. It translates to CASTRTSGTQYF.

About this clone: The same CDR3 arises from other DNA sequences in this sample as well. V usage is TRBV6-5 and J usage is TRBJ1-6; 9 positions agree with TRBD1. CDR1 and CDR2 from the germline V gene are MNHEY and SVGAGI. The junction had 4 bases not matched to a gene; V was cut back by 6 bases and J by 10 bases. CDR3 length: 13 amino acids. CDR3 protein: CASRGQGNSPLHF. Here the CDR3 DNA reads TGTGCCAGCAGGGGACAGGGAAACTCACCCCTCCACTTT.

The chain couples TRBV4-1 to TRBJ2-7; 7 bases line up with TRBD1. Germline CDR1 is MGHRA and CDR2 is YSYEKL. This CDR3 spans 13 amino acids. Losses at the gene ends were 6 bases for V and 1 base for J; bases not matched to a gene: 3. The CDR3 DNA sequence: TGCGCCAGCAGAGGACAGGATTCCTACGAGCAGTACTTC. It yields the protein CASRGQDSYEQYF.

The rearrangement uses TRBV19 and TRBJ2-1, with D maybe TRBD1 (6 bases). Trimming stripped 9 bases from V and 0 bases from J, with 15 bases between. The CDR3 is 15 amino acids. Germline V gives CDR1 LNHDA, CDR2 SQIVND (reference sequence). This CDR3 reads CASTPDSSSYNEQFF. The CDR3 region has the DNA TGTGCCAGCACCCCGGACAGTAGCTCCTACAATGAGCAGTTCTTC.

The V and J genes are TRBV30 and TRBJ2-7, with D possibly TRBD1 on 6 matching bases. The CDR3 consists of 15 residues. V was cut by 5 bases and J by 2 bases, with 19 bases left in between. CDR1 and CDR2 (germline): GTSNPN, SVGIG (reference sequence). The CDR3 sequence: CAWSSRGRPPYEQYF. For the CDR3, the DNA is TGTGCCTGGTCTTCCAGGGGCAGGCCTCCCTACGAGCAGTACTTC.

V gene TRBV23-1 combines with J gene TRBJ1-1; no clear D. TRBV23-1 is assigned to the ORF class and has an uncertain function. Trimming cost V 0 bases and J 0 bases, with 11 bases left between them. There are 16 residues in the CDR3. This CDR3 reads CASSQSGRTMNTEAFF. The DNA of the CDR3 is TGCGCCAGCAGTCAATCGGGCCGGACTATGAACACTGAAGCTTTCTTT.

The chain couples TRBV7-6 to TRBJ2-1; 8 bases agree with TRBD1. The V segment lost 9 bases and the J segment 6 bases; nucleotides outside the gene matches: 16. Germline V CDR1 and CDR2: SGHVS, FNYEAQ. CDR3 length: 16 residues. The CDR3 DNA follows: TGTGCCAGTGAACCCCCACGGACAGGGATCGGCAATGAGCAGTTCTTC. It translates to CASEPPRTGIGNEQFF.